These T cell receptor beta chains were read from a single sample in a study of tumor-infiltrating lymphocytes in primary liver carcinoma. TCRdb re-analysed the multiplex PCR reads in MiXCR, keeping a single row per CDR3 protein. The sample records over 100,000 distinct CDR3 sequences, approximately 71% being singletons. The material sequenced was tumor-adjacent normal liver tissue. The source is a woman between 55 and 75 years old with primary liver carcinoma and hepatitis B virus infection. Both conserved end residues are part of each CDR3. The D gene is left open where the match is weak. A row's size may be missing; if present it is once, few, many or a size class.

>TRBV5-1|.|many|TRBJ1-2
TGCGCCAGCAGCTTGGGGCCGGGAACCCCGAACTATGGCTACACCTTC
CASSLGPGTPNYGYTF
>TRBV7-9|TRBD2|few|TRBJ2-3
TGTGCCAGCAGCTATTTGACGGGACTAGCGGGATACCGACACAAAGATACGCAGTATTTT
CASSYLTGLAGYRHKDTQYF
>TRBV11-2|.|.|TRBJ2-5
.
CASSFWASGSQQETHYF
>TRBV10-3|.|many|TRBJ1-2
TGTGCCATCAGAGAACAAGGGGCCGCTCGGGGGAATGGCTACACCTTC
CAIREQGAARGNGYTF
>TRBV10-2|.|many|TRBJ2-2
TGCGCCACCAAACTGGGGGGGGAGCTGTTTTTT
CATKLGGELFF
>TRBV29-1|.|.|TRBJ2-5
TGCGGCGTTGATGGAGGGGAAGAGACCCAGTACTTC
CGVDGGEETQYF
>TRBV2|.|few|TRBJ2-3
TGTGCCAGCAGACCGGATGCAGATACGCAGTATTTT
CASRPDADTQYF
>TRBV12-3/TRBV12-4|TRBD1|.|TRBJ1-2
TGTGCCAGCTCACGGACAGGGGACTATGATGGCTACACCTTC
CASSRTGDYDGYTF
>TRBV11-2|TRBD2|.|TRBJ2-1
TGTGCCAGCAGCTTAGAGAGCGGGAATGTGAGTGAGAAATTCTTC
CASSLESGNVSEKFF
>TRBV6-6|TRBD1|.|TRBJ1-2
TGTGCCGTCAGTTACTCTGGGGGACAGAGGGACTATGGCTACACCTTC
CAVSYSGGQRDYGYTF
>TRBV12-3/TRBV12-4|.|.|TRBJ1-5
TGTGCCAACAGTTTCAGTGTACTTGAGAGTCAGCCCAAGCATTTT
CANSFSVLESQPKHF
>TRBV5-1|.|once|TRBJ2-5
TGCGCCAGCAGCTCGGGTGACAGATTCCAAGAGACCCAGTACTTC
CASSSGDRFQETQYF
>TRBV5-5|.|few|TRBJ1-5
TGTGCTAGCAGCTTGAGGCCCCGGGGGTCAAATCAGCCCCAGCATTTT
CASSLRPRGSNQPQHF
>TRBV7-7|.|.|TRBJ1-1
TGTGCTAGAAGCTTTGCCGGACAGCCGAACACTGAAGCTTTCTTT
CARSFAGQPNTEAFF
>TRBV29-1|.|.|TRBJ2-6
TGCAGCGTTGGAACAGGACGGGTATCTGGGGCCAACGCCCTGACTTTC
CSVGTGRVSGANALTF
>TRBV12-3/TRBV12-4|TRBD2|many|TRBJ2-1
TGTGCCAGCAGTCCTAGGACTAGCGGGAGTCCCTACAATGAGCAGTTCTTC
CASSPRTSGSPYNEQFF
>TRBV11-2|TRBD2|.|TRBJ2-7
TGTGCCAGGAGGTTAGTTCTCCCTAGCGGGAGGGGCCACGAGCAGTACTTC
CARRLVLPSGRGHEQYF